The clone carrying this T cell receptor (beta chain) was found once. This CDR3 spans 18 amino acids. Germline V gene lookup returns CDR1 LGHNA and CDR2 YSLEER. With V trimmed by 1 base and J by 5 bases, 12 bases remained unmatched. The assay used deep level. Measured with immunoSEQ multiplex PCR; TCRdb has only the in-frame clones, and not every one. The profile shows 450,000 to 650,000 clones, around 77% of them singletons. The sample belongs to a study of shared clonotypes between healthy human individuals. The chain links TRBV4-3 to TRBJ2-5, with 11 positions matching TRBD1. Input material: PBMCs. The receptor was isolated from a woman in her forties in good health. Some clones in this sample may be carry-over from other donors' samples. The CDR3 loop reads CASSQARDGQGAWETQYF. The CDR3 DNA follows: TGCGCCAGCAGCCAAGCACGGGATGGACAGGGGGCTTGGGAGACCCAGTACTTC.